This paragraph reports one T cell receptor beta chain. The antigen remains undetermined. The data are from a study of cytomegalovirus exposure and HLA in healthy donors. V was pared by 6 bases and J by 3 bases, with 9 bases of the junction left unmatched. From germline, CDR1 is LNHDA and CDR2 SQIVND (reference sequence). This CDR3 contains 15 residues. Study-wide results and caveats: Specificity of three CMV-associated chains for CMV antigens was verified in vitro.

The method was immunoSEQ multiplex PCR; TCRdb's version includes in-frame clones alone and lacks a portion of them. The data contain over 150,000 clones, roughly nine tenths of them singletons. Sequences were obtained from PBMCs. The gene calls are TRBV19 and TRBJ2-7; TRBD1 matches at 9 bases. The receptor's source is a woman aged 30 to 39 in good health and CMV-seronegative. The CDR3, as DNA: TGTGCCAGTAGCGGGACCGGGACAGGGAACTACGAGCAGTACTTC. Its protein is CASSGTGTGNYEQYF.